These 30 T cell receptor beta chains share one sample of origin, sequenced in a study of T cells in Graves' hyperthyroidism and ophthalmopathy. RNA transcripts gave rise to amplified TCR beta CDR3 regions. TCR CDR3 underwent first-round RT-PCR with the HTBI primer set. TCRdb fed the multiplex PCR reads into MiXCR, producing one record per CDR3 protein. The sample shows 600,000 to 650,000 distinct CDR3 sequences, roughly 16% of them seen only once. Source material: blood. The receptors derive from a woman in her thirties with Graves' hyperthyroidism.

V and J are TRBV19 and TRBJ2-3; D is perhaps TRBD2 (6 bases). The CDR3 is 14 residues long. The V end was cut by 0 bases, the J end by 6 bases, with 10 bases between. Per germline, CDR1 LNHDA and CDR2 SQIVND (reference sequence). The chain's CDR3 is CASSIDTSLDTQYF. CDR3 nucleotide sequence: TGTGCCAGTAGTATAGATACTAGCTTGGATACGCAGTATTTT.

At least ten counts were recorded for this clonotype. The chain couples TRBV28 to TRBJ2-3, with 7 bases lining up with TRBD2. The J segment lost 2 bases and the V segment lost 2 bases, leaving 10 bases of the junction unmatched. CDR1 is MDHEN, CDR2 SYDVKM, per germline. This CDR3 is built from 17 residues. This CDR3 is CASSLSPRLAITDTQYF. In DNA form, the CDR3 reads TGTGCCAGCAGTTTAAGCCCCCGACTAGCCATCACAGATACGCAGTATTTT.

The sample holds many counts of this clonotype. This chain connects TRBV11-2 to TRBJ1-4; D perhaps matches TRBD1 (6 bases). The CDR3 extends over 16 amino acids. Germline CDR1 is SGHAT and CDR2 is FQNNGV. Deletions cut 10 bases from V and 7 bases from J, with 25 bases between. CDR3 protein: CAILLRAGGEFEKLFF. CDR3 nucleotide sequence: TGTGCCATCCTCCTCCGGGCCGGGGGCGAATTTGAAAAACTGTTTTTT.

This clonotype was seen just once. The J gene is TRBJ2-7, the V gene TRBV27, with D maybe TRBD1 (6 bases). The CDR3 length is 14 residues. Trimming pared 6 bases from V and 6 bases from J, leaving 18 bases between. CDR1 and CDR2 (germline): MNHEY, SMNVEV (reference sequence). This chain's CDR3 is CASRKQVDSPEQYF. DNA for the CDR3: TGTGCCAGCAGAAAACAAGTGGACAGTCCCGAGCAGTACTTC.

This clonotype has ten or more counts. The V and J genes are TRBV12-3 or TRBV12-4 and TRBJ2-7; TRBD2 aligns across 8 bases. V trimming: 3 bases; J trimming: 5 bases; junction bases outside the gene matches: 9. The CDR3 is 15 residues long. CDR3 nucleotide sequence: TGTGCCAGCAGTTTCGCCGGGAGGGAGGTCGACGAGCAGTACTTC. Protein: CASSFAGREVDEQYF.

The chain's CDR3 is CASSPRDRGHGYTF. DNA of the CDR3: TGTGCCAGCAGCCCAAGGGACAGGGGACATGGCTACACCTTC. The rearrangement links TRBV4-2 to TRBJ1-2; TRBD1 matches 10 bases. V was pared by 4 bases and J by 6 bases, with 5 bases of the junction left unmatched. The germline V gene encodes CDR1 LGHNA and CDR2 YNFKEQ. The CDR3 is 14 residues long.

This clonotype was observed once. A much larger clone lies a single base off, so this may be a read error. The chain employs TRBV6-2 or TRBV6-3 and TRBJ2-1; TRBD1 might be the D (6 bases). In germline, CDR1 is MNHEY, CDR2 SVGEGT. Trimming removed 4 bases at V and 10 bases at J, with 17 bases between. The CDR3 is 14 residues long. CDR3 loop: CASSLRGRGHEQFF. CDR3 DNA: TGTGCCAGCAGTTTAAGGGGCAGGGGCCACGAGCAGTTCTTC.

This clonotype was observed at least ten times. V is TRBV5-5 and J is TRBJ2-7; D is possibly TRBD1 or TRBD2 (5 bases each). The CDR3 covers 13 residues. Germline V gives CDR1 SGHKS, CDR2 YYEKEE (reference sequence). V was trimmed by 5 bases and J by 7 bases, leaving 16 bases between them. CDR3 loop: CASSRDRNVEQYF. CDR3 DNA sequence: TGTGCCAGCAGTCGGGACCGGAACGTGGAGCAGTACTTC.

The chain joins TRBV7-9 to TRBJ2-2; D ambiguous. Trimming stripped 4 bases from V and 9 bases from J, with 6 bases between. The CDR3 sequence is 11 residues long. Germline V gene lookup returns CDR1 SEHNR and CDR2 FQNEAQ (reference sequence). CDR3 DNA: TGTGCCAGCAGCTATGGTTGGGAGCTGTTTTTT. Encoded protein: CASSYGWELFF.

This chain joins TRBV6-1 and TRBJ2-7; the D call may be TRBD1 or TRBD2 (6 bases each). This CDR3 contains 12 residues. V shed 6 bases and J shed 7 bases, with 13 bases lying between them. CDR1 is MNHNS and CDR2 is SASEGT in the germline V gene. In nucleotides, the CDR3 is TGTGCCAGCAGAAACAGGAGGGGGGAGCAGTACTTC. The encoded protein is CASRNRRGEQYF.

This clonotype was recorded many times. V gene TRBV3-1 combines with J gene TRBJ2-7; D remains ambiguous. CDR3 length equals 13 residues. The V end was cut by 0 bases, the J end by 0 bases, with 3 bases between. Per germline, CDR1 LGHDT and CDR2 YNNKEL (reference sequence). CDR3 protein: CASSQDFSYEQYF. As DNA, the CDR3 is TGTGCCAGCAGCCAAGACTTCTCCTACGAGCAGTACTTC.

This clonotype was seen ten or more times. This chain connects TRBV20-1 to TRBJ1-1, with a possible D match to TRBD1 (5 bases). CDR1 is DFQATT and CDR2 is SNEGSKA in the germline V gene (reference sequence). CDR3 size: 11 residues. The V and J ends lost 4 bases and 7 bases respectively, with 10 bases between them. Here the CDR3 reads CSAKGFGEAFF. In nucleotides, the CDR3 is TGCAGTGCTAAGGGGTTCGGTGAAGCTTTCTTT.

The chain carries TRBV11-2 and TRBJ1-6; TRBD1 is a possible D gene (6 bases). This CDR3 is built from 17 residues. Germline loops: CDR1 SGHAT, CDR2 FQNNGV. Trimming shortened V by 4 bases and J by 0 bases, and 13 bases separated the two germline ends. In DNA, the CDR3 is TGTGCCAGCAGCTCATGGACAGCTACCTCCTATAATTCACCCCTCCACTTT. Residues: CASSSWTATSYNSPLHF. The full variable domain, in which reference TRBV11-2 and TRBJ1-6 provide the parts outside the CDR3, is EAGVAQSPRYKIIEKRQSVAFWCNPISGHATLYWYQQILGQGPKLLIQFQNNGVVDDSQLPKDRFSAERLKGVDSTLKIQPAKLEDSAVYLCASSSWTATSYNSPLHFGNGTRLTVT.

There are many counts of this clonotype. Here the CDR3 reads CSARDRASGSGDTQYF. The CDR3 coding sequence is TGCAGTGCTAGAGATCGGGCTAGCGGGAGCGGAGATACGCAGTATTTT. The rearrangement uses TRBV20-1 and TRBJ2-3, with 10 bases fitting TRBD2. The CDR3 covers 16 residues. Trimming removed 0 bases from V and 5 bases from J; junction bases left unmatched: 8. From germline, CDR1 is DFQATT and CDR2 SNEGSKA (reference sequence).

The chain couples TRBV3-1 to TRBJ2-5, with a weak D call TRBD2 (6 bases). Trimming took off 4 bases at V and 4 bases at J, with 10 bases between the two ends. The CDR3 spans 13 residues. Germline CDR1 and CDR2: LGHDT and YNNKEL (reference sequence). For the CDR3, the DNA is TGTGCCAGCAGCCCGACTAGAATAGAGACCCAGTACTTC. It translates to CASSPTRIETQYF.

This clonotype was seen ten or more times. The chain couples TRBV6-1 to TRBJ1-5; 7 bases map to TRBD1. CDR3 length: 14 amino acids. Germline trimming cut 6 bases from V and 2 bases from J; bases unmatched to any gene: 4. From germline, CDR1 is MNHNS and CDR2 SASEGT. The CDR3 nucleotides read TGTGCCAGCAGCCCAGACAGGGGCAATCAGCCCCAGCATTTT. Translating gives CASSPDRGNQPQHF.

The V and J genes are TRBV19 and TRBJ2-1; 7 positions agree with TRBD2. The CDR3 extends over 15 amino acids. The V gene's germline CDR1 is LNHDA and CDR2 SQIVND (reference sequence). Germline trimming cut 3 bases from V and 5 bases from J; bases unmatched to any gene: 7. CDR3 protein: CASSIRLAANNEQFF. For the CDR3, the DNA is TGTGCCAGTAGTATCAGGCTAGCGGCAAACAATGAGCAGTTCTTC.

The sample holds many counts of this clonotype. This chain links TRBV20-1 with TRBJ2-1; TRBD2 aligns across 15 bases. This CDR3 has 16 amino acids. Trimming at V came to 0 bases and at J to 4 bases, leaving 1 base not matched to a gene. Germline CDR1 and CDR2: DFQATT and SNEGSKA (reference sequence). In DNA form, the CDR3 reads TGCAGTGCTAGAGAGGGACTAGCGGGAGGATACAATGAGCAGTTCTTC. Translating it yields CSAREGLAGGYNEQFF.

The sample holds many counts of this clonotype. The chain joins TRBV6-1 to TRBJ2-2; 11 bases map to TRBD2. Germline CDR1 MNHNS, CDR2 SASEGT. V gave up 6 bases and J gave up 3 bases; unmatched junction bases: 6. The CDR3 is 16 amino acids. CDR3 sequence: CASRTLSGGDTGELFF. The CDR3 coding sequence is TGTGCCAGCAGGACGCTTAGCGGGGGGGACACCGGGGAGCTGTTTTTT.

This clonotype was counted many times. Sequence at one end of the junction differs from germline and may be a read error. The chain carries TRBV7-7 and TRBJ2-1, with no clear D. The CDR3 totals 14 residues. Germline CDR1 and CDR2: SSHAT and FNYEAQ (reference sequence). The CDR3: CASSLVKGLNEQFF. CDR3 nucleotide sequence: TGTGCTAGCAGCTTAGTTAAGGGTTTGAATGAGCAGTTCTTC.

This clonotype has at least ten counts. The chain has TRBV9 and TRBJ1-1; D remains ambiguous. V lost 0 bases and J 1 base, leaving 4 bases between the germline ends. Germline V gives CDR1 SGDLS, CDR2 YYNGEE. The CDR3 totals 13 residues. The CDR3 protein is CASSVASNTEAFF. The CDR3 DNA reads TGTGCCAGCAGCGTAGCTTCGAACACTGAAGCTTTCTTT.

The chain carries TRBV13 and TRBJ1-4, with D possibly TRBD1 on 5 matching bases. The CDR3 consists of 16 residues. V lost 5 bases and J 8 bases, leaving 21 bases between the germline ends. The germline V gene has CDR1 PRHDT and CDR2 FYEKMQ (reference sequence). The CDR3: CASSGGGDWSREKLFF. The CDR3, as DNA: TGTGCCAGCAGCGGGGGAGGGGATTGGTCGAGGGAAAAACTGTTTTTT.

In this sample, this clonotype turned up many times. The CDR3 spells CATSDSRFANIQYF. In DNA, the CDR3 is TGTGCCACCAGTGATTCGCGGTTTGCGAACATTCAGTACTTC. This chain links TRBV24-1 with TRBJ2-4; D gene ambiguous. The V gene's germline CDR1 is KGHDR and CDR2 SFDVKD. Trimming shortened V by 2 bases and J by 7 bases, and 11 bases separated the two germline ends. The CDR3 length is 14 residues.

This clonotype appeared many times. The chain uses TRBV29-1 and TRBJ2-1, with 8 bases lining up with TRBD2. The CDR3 is made up of 17 amino acids. V lost 1 base, J lost 6 bases, and 14 bases stayed unmatched. The germline V gene has CDR1 SQVTM and CDR2 ANQGSEA. The CDR3 sequence: CSVEASSSREGGNEQFF. DNA for the CDR3: TGCAGCGTTGAAGCCTCGAGTTCTCGGGAGGGAGGCAATGAGCAGTTCTTC.

This clonotype was observed many times. The chain carries TRBV20-1 and TRBJ2-3; 8 bases match TRBD2. Germline CDR1 is DFQATT and CDR2 is SNEGSKA (reference sequence). Trimming removed 0 bases from V and 5 bases from J; junction bases left unmatched: 7. There are 15 residues in the CDR3. The CDR3 bases are TGCAGTGCTAGAGATCTGATAGCGGGACAAGATACGCAGTATTTT. This encodes CSARDLIAGQDTQYF.

This clonotype was recorded many times. The chain has TRBV20-1 and TRBJ1-5, with unresolved D. Germline CDR1 DFQATT, CDR2 SNEGSKA (reference sequence). The germline V and J ends were trimmed by 3 bases and 2 bases, with 8 bases remaining between them. The CDR3 is 13 residues long. Here the CDR3 DNA reads TGCAGTGCTAGTTGGACTGGCAATCAGCCCCAGCATTTT. Its translation: CSASWTGNQPQHF.

To note about this clonotype: The final CDR3 position lacks the conserved phenylalanine or tryptophan, pointing to a likely read error. V gene TRBV29-1 combines with J gene TRBJ2-1; no clear D gene. Germline CDR1 is SQVTM and CDR2 is ANQGSEA. V gave up 7 bases and J gave up 4 bases, with 11 bases separating them. This CDR3 is built from 12 residues. The CDR3 region is CSGTVGYNEQFL. Here the CDR3 DNA reads TGCAGCGGAACGGTTGGTTACAATGAGCAGTTCCTC.

A note on this clonotype: A single base separates this from a much larger clone, so it may be a read error. This chain connects TRBV10-3 to TRBJ1-5; D not certain. The CDR3 is 13 amino acids. The germline CDR1 and CDR2 sequences are ENHRY and SYGVKD. The V end was cut by 0 bases, the J end by 6 bases, with 6 bases between. This CDR3 is CAISESRSQPQHF. DNA of the CDR3: TGTGCCATCAGTGAGTCGAGGAGTCAGCCCCAGCATTTT.

The V gene is TRBV7-9, the J gene TRBJ2-1, with 10 bases matching TRBD2. Germline values: CDR1 SEHNR, CDR2 FQNEAQ (reference sequence). The CDR3 runs 15 residues. The V gene end was trimmed by 3 bases and the J gene end by 9 bases; junction bases not matched to a gene: 8. The CDR3, as DNA: TGTGCCAGCAGCTTCCCTGCTAGCGGGAGAGGTGAGCAGTTCTTC. This sequence encodes CASSFPASGRGEQFF. Drawing the rest from reference TRBV7-9 and TRBJ2-1, the complete variable domain is DTGVSQNPRHKITKRGQNVTFRCDPISEHNRLYWYRQTLGQGPEFLTYFQNEAQLEKSRLLSDRFSAERPKGSFSTLEIQRTEQGDSAMYLCASSFPASGRGEQFFGPGTRLTVL.

The table lists this clonotype with many counts. J is TRBJ2-3 and V is TRBV24-1; D might be TRBD1 (5 bases). The V gene lost 1 base and the J gene lost 3 bases, with 13 bases spanning the gap. Germline V gives CDR1 KGHDR, CDR2 SFDVKD. CDR3 size: 16 residues. CDR3 loop: CATSDLPTDSTDTQYF. The CDR3 region has the DNA TGTGCCACCAGTGATTTACCCACCGACAGTACAGATACGCAGTATTTT.